This T cell receptor (beta chain) was obtained from a study of cytomegalovirus exposure and HLA in healthy donors. The PCR made use of 60 Vbeta and 13 Jbeta primers. Sequencing used immunoSEQ multiplex PCR; TCRdb keeps in-frame clones, though not all of them. Of 84,000 or so clones in the sample, over 75% are singletons; the top ten hold 2% to 2.5%. Germline V gives CDR1 ENHRY, CDR2 SYGVKD. V gave up 4 bases and J gave up 2 bases; unmatched junction bases: 7. This CDR3 spans 15 amino acids. This receptor was identified in a boy aged 5-17 years in good health and CMV-seronegative. V and J are TRBV10-3 and TRBJ2-7; 8 nucleotides match TRBD1. Material for sequencing was PBMCs. CDR3 bases: TGTGCCATCAGTGGGCAAGACAGGGGCCCCTACGAGCAGTACTTC. It encodes CAISGQDRGPYEQYF.